The clone carrying this TCR beta chain was seen repeatedly, ten times or more. The target antigen is unknown. Trimming cost V 4 bases and J 6 bases, with 9 bases left between them. This CDR3 comprises 13 residues. Germline-derived CDR1 and CDR2 are KGHDR and SFDVKD. TCRdb recomputed calls from the 5' RACE reads with MiXCR, one row per CDR3 protein. The table lists roughly 260,000 distinct CDR3 sequences, 15% to 20% of them singletons. The record originates from a study of CD8 T cells in ankylosing spondylitis. Study-level points and caveats: In ankylosing spondylitis blood, a motif of fewer than 10 highly homologous TCR beta variants appeared characteristic.

Sequenced input: blood, either unsorted or a sorted T cell fraction (not recorded which). The source is a male donor with ankylosing spondylitis or in good health (not recorded which). The V gene is TRBV24-1, the J gene TRBJ2-1; D possibly corresponds to TRBD2 (6 bases). Here the CDR3 reads CATSEPGGNEQFF. The DNA of the CDR3 is TGTGCCACCAGTGAGCCCGGGGGCAATGAGCAGTTCTTC.